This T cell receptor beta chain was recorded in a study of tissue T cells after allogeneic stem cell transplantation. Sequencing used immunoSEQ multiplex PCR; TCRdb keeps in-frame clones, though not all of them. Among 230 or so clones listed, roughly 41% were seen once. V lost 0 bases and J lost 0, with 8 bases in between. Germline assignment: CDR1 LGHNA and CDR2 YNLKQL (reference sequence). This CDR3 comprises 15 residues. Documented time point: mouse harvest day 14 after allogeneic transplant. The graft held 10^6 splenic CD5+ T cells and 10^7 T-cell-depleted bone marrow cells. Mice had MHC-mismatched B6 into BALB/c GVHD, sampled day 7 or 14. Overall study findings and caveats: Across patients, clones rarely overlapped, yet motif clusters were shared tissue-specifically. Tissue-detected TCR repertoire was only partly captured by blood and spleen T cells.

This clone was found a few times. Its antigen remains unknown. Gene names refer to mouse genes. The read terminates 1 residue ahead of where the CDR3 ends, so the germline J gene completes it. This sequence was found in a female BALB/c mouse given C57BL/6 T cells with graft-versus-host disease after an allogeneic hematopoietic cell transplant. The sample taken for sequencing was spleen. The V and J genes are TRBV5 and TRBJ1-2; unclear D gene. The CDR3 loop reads CASSQDGTANSDYTF. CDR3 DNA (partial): TGTGCCAGCAGCCAAGATGGAACAGCAAACTCCGACTACACC.